This T cell receptor beta chain was observed in a study of regulatory T cells in long-lasting Graves disease. In the study overall: Persistent Graves' disease required over 5 years of antithyroid drugs and positive TSH receptor antibodies. Study-wide points: Persistent disease was characterized by preferential usage of TRBV28, TRBJ1-2 and TRBJ2-5.

Time point indicated: persistent/refractory GD, antithyroid drugs over 5 years with positive TRAb. Researchers made the TCR library from RNA that was extracted from PBMCs. Patients were from an endocrinology department in Xi'an, China. This CDR3 spans 18 amino acids. The germline V gene encodes CDR1 PRHDT and CDR2 FYEKMQ (reference sequence). V was clipped by 4 bases and J by 4 bases; unmatched bases: 15. Ten or more counts support this clonotype. Its antigen is undetermined. Both iRepertoire HTBI primers and Arm-PCR of CDR3 regions were used to build the TCR beta libraries. In the source study's methods: Among the samples, under 70 TRBV and some 13 TRBJ segments were identified. TCRdb ran MiXCR on the multiplex PCR reads and lists one entry per CDR3 protein. These V and J calls are TCRdb output, not the study's own analysis. The sample consists of around 460,000 distinct CDR3 sequences, 20% to 25% of them appearing once.

The sequencing here drew on peripheral blood mononuclear cells (PBMCs), taken when the disease was refractory, from a patient treated with antithyroid drugs. The origin of this receptor is a female donor with Graves disease. The chain is built from TRBV13 and TRBJ2-2; TRBD1 matches at 7 bases. In nucleotides, the CDR3 is TGTGCCAGCAGCTCTCCCCTTGACAGGGTCCCCGTCACCGGGGAGCTGTTTTTT. It is translated as CASSSPLDRVPVTGELFF.